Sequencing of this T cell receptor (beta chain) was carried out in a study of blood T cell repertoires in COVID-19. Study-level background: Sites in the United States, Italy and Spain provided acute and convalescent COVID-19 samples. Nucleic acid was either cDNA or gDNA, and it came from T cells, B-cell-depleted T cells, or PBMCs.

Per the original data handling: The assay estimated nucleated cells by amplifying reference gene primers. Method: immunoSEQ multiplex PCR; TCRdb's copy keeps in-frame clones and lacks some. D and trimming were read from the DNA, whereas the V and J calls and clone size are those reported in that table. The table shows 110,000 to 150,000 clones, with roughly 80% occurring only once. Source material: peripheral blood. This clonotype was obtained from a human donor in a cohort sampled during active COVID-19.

The CDR3 nucleotides read TGTGCCAGCAGTGTAGGGGGGGCACAAGAGACCCAGTACTTC. Its protein is CASSVGGAQETQYF. The J gene is TRBJ2-5, the V gene TRBV7-2; possible D gene TRBD2, 7 bases. This CDR3 spans 14 amino acids. Trimming took off 6 bases at V and 2 bases at J, with 13 bases between the two ends. Germline CDR1 SGHTA, CDR2 FQGNSA. Using reference TRBV7-2 and TRBJ2-5 for the parts outside the CDR3, the full variable domain is GAGVSQSPSNKVTEKGKDVELRCDPISGHTALYWYRQSLGQGLEFLIYFQGNSAPDKSGLPSDRFSAERTGGSVSTLTIQRTQQEDSAVYLCASSVGGAQETQYFGPGTRLLVL.